This T cell receptor beta chain was sequenced in a study of post-analysis software for immune sequencing data. Overall study findings and caveats: Strong co-clustering by F measure was seen for same-batch samples. Comparison of patients with controls showed roughly five TRBV segments more frequent in patients, TRBV5-6, TRBV5-1 and TRBV20-1 among them. People with multiple sclerosis had a significantly lower normalized Chao1 diversity than controls did.

Incorporated into the TCR beta cDNA libraries were unique molecular identifiers, which served to reduce PCR and sequencing biases. cDNA molecules numbering around 450,000 came from approximately 1 to 10 million T cells. TCRdb reanalysed the PCR reads using MiXCR and keeps one entry per CDR3 protein. The repertoire holds fewer than 850,000 distinct CDR3 sequences, 46% seen once, with roughly 5% in the top ten. This clonotype was recorded a few times. Its antigen is as yet unknown. Trimming took 4 bases from V and 2 from J, leaving 18 bases between them. The CDR3 runs to 17 residues. The germline CDR1 and CDR2 sequences are SQVTM and ANQGSEA.

Input material: blood. This sequence was found in a girl between 5 and 17 years old with multiple sclerosis. The chain carries TRBV29-1 and TRBJ2-6; possibly TRBD1 or TRBD2 for D (5 bases each). The CDR3 sequence is CSVAANKVGAGANVLTF. The CDR3 DNA follows: TGCAGCGTTGCGGCTAATAAGGTGGGGGCTGGGGCCAACGTCCTGACTTTC.